A single sample is the source of the 3 T cell receptor beta chains below, sequenced in a study of T cell repertoires in cytomegalovirus infection. TCRdb ran MiXCR on the reads and lists one entry per CDR3 protein. The table records 310,000 or so distinct CDR3 sequences, roughly 17% of them present only once. Source material: PBMCs. Receptors originate from a human donor in good health (CMV status not recorded). Some clones in this sample may be carry-over from other donors' samples.

This clonotype was seen a handful of times. V usage is TRBV28 and J usage is TRBJ2-3; 8 bases map to TRBD1. The CDR3 spans 15 residues. Germline V gene lookup returns CDR1 MDHEN and CDR2 SYDVKM. Losses at the gene ends were 6 bases for V and 6 bases for J; bases not matched to a gene: 11. CDR3 region: CASRSGTGAFDTQYF. In DNA form, the CDR3 reads TGTGCCAGCAGGTCCGGGACAGGAGCGTTTGATACGCAGTATTTT.

There are many counts of this clonotype. This chain connects TRBV6-5 to TRBJ1-5; 7 positions agree with TRBD1. The CDR3 is made up of 15 amino acids. After removal of 0 bases from V and 4 bases from J, the junction contained 3 bases not matched to a gene. Germline V lookup: CDR1 MNHEY, CDR2 SVGAGI. The CDR3 nucleotides are TGTGCCAGCAGTTACTCCGGCAGGGGGAATCAGCCCCAGCATTTT. Its translation: CASSYSGRGNQPQHF.

Only a few counts were recorded for this clonotype. The rearrangement links TRBV5-6 to TRBJ2-5; 8 bases align to TRBD1. There are 16 residues in the CDR3. V was clipped by 4 bases and J by 5 bases; unmatched bases: 13. Germline CDR1 SGHDT, CDR2 YYEEEE. The CDR3 DNA reads as TGTGCCAGCAGCGGGCGGCGCAGGGGGCTGTTGGAGACCCAGTACTTC. Protein product: CASSGRRRGLLETQYF.